The next 18 T cell receptor beta chains were all read from a single sample in a study of control samples from healthy donors and cancer patients. Assay used: immunoSEQ multiplex PCR; TCRdb lists only in-frame clones, some missing. The sample has under 130,000 clones; approximately 83% are singletons. Sequencing used blood. The source of these receptors is a woman between 45 and 60 years old in good health.

This chain joins TRBV20-1 and TRBJ2-3, with no clear D. The germline CDR1 and CDR2 sequences are DFQATT and SNEGSKA (reference sequence). V was cut by 1 base and J by 2 bases, with 1 base left in between. The CDR3 is made up of 11 amino acids. The CDR3 DNA reads TGCAGTGCTAGAGCCACAGATACGCAGTATTTT. Encoded protein: CSARATDTQYF.

This clone is a singleton in its sample. This chain links TRBV9 with TRBJ2-2; no reliable D call. The CDR3 is 12 residues long. V gave up 5 bases and J gave up 4 bases, with 6 bases separating them. Per germline, CDR1 SGDLS and CDR2 YYNGEE. The CDR3 nucleotides are TGTGCCAGCAGTTCAATCACCGGGGAGCTGTTTTTT. The encoded protein is CASSSITGELFF.

The chain links TRBV5-1 to TRBJ2-5; D may be TRBD1 or TRBD2 (5 bases each). This CDR3 comprises 16 residues. Per the germline V gene, CDR1 is SGHRS and CDR2 is YFSETQ. Trimming left V 4 bases short and J 5 bases short, with 21 bases between. CDR3 loop: CASSISGTDDRETQYF. In DNA form, the CDR3 reads TGCGCCAGCAGCATCTCCGGGACGGACGATAGGGAGACCCAGTACTTC.

The chain joins TRBV18 to TRBJ1-4, with 10 bases aligning to TRBD1. The CDR3 length is 18 residues. V trimming: 5 bases; J trimming: 2 bases; junction bases outside the gene matches: 11. Looked up from germline, CDR1 is KGHSH and CDR2 is LQKENI. CDR3 amino acids: CASSRRETGQGTNEKLFF. Here the CDR3 DNA reads TGTGCCAGCTCAAGACGAGAAACGGGACAGGGGACTAATGAAAAACTGTTTTTT.

This clone was detected only a few times. The V gene is TRBV7-2, the J gene TRBJ2-7; D is uncertain. There are 15 residues in the CDR3. The germline gives CDR1 SGHTA, CDR2 FQGNSA. V was pared by 5 bases and J by 2 bases, with 16 bases between. The chain's CDR3 is CASSPGVGITYEQYF. Written as DNA, the CDR3 is TGTGCCAGCAGCCCTGGGGTGGGAATCACCTACGAGCAGTACTTC.

This chain links TRBV7-9 with TRBJ1-5, with D unresolved. V shed 1 base and J shed 9 bases, with 16 bases lying between them. Germline V gene lookup returns CDR1 SEHNR and CDR2 FQNEAQ (reference sequence). The length of the CDR3 is 15 residues. CDR3 in DNA: TGTGCCAGCAGCTTAGAGGACGTCGGCCGTGGGCCCCAGCATTTT. Amino acids: CASSLEDVGRGPQHF.

The rearrangement joins TRBV2 to TRBJ2-3, with 10 bases identical to TRBD1. The germline CDR1 and CDR2 sequences are SNHLY and FYNNEI. The CDR3 runs 15 residues. V dropped 7 bases and J dropped 2; count of bases not matched to a gene: 6. CDR3 sequence: CASTTGGASTDTQYF. CDR3 coding DNA: TGTGCCAGCACGACAGGGGGCGCCTCCACAGATACGCAGTATTTT.

V is TRBV6-5 and J is TRBJ1-5; no reliable D call. In germline, CDR1 is MNHEY, CDR2 SVGAGI. Trimming cost V 5 bases and J 5 bases, with 16 bases left between them. The CDR3 loop spans 15 amino acids. CDR3 residues: CASSLVVGTDQPQHF. The DNA of the CDR3 is TGTGCCAGCAGTCTCGTTGTGGGTACGGATCAGCCCCAGCATTTT.

J is TRBJ2-5 and V is TRBV4-2; unclear D gene. The CDR3 consists of 15 residues. The germline V gene has CDR1 LGHNA and CDR2 YNFKEQ. Trimming stripped 1 base from V and 2 bases from J, with 11 bases between. Written as DNA, the CDR3 is TGTGCCAGCAGCCAAGTAGTGGGCCCTCAAGAGACCCAGTACTTC. It codes for CASSQVVGPQETQYF.

The V gene is TRBV9, the J gene TRBJ1-1; 9 bases line up with TRBD1. The CDR3 sequence is 19 residues long. J was trimmed by 1 base and V by 1 base; bases with no gene match: 14. Looked up from germline, CDR1 is SGDLS and CDR2 is YYNGEE. This chain's CDR3 is CASSVPLNRGRIGNTEAFF. For the CDR3, the DNA is TGTGCCAGCAGCGTACCTTTGAACAGGGGGCGGATAGGGAACACTGAAGCTTTCTTT. The full variable domain, rest sourced from reference TRBV9 and TRBJ1-1, is DSGVTQTPKHLITATGQRVTLRCSPRSGDLSVYWYQQSLDQGLQFLIQYYNGEERAKGNILERFSAQQFPDLHSELNLSSLELGDSALYFCASSVPLNRGRIGNTEAFFGQGTRLTVV.

The gene calls are TRBV6-4 and TRBJ2-3; 10 bases fit TRBD2. The CDR3 contains 15 residues. CDR1 and CDR2 from the germline V gene are MRHNA and SNTAGT. V shed 6 bases, J shed 4 bases, and the junction held 7 bases outside the gene matches. CDR3 bases: TGTGCCAGCAGCTCGACGAGCGGGGGGGCAGATACGCAGTATTTT. Translating gives CASSSTSGGADTQYF.

This clone was seen a single time. This chain links TRBV9 with TRBJ1-1, with 8 bases fitting TRBD1. The ends lost 3 bases at V and 1 base at J; junction bases unmatched: 5. This CDR3 contains 15 residues. Looked up from germline, CDR1 is SGDLS and CDR2 is YYNGEE. The CDR3 spells CASSGPGTGNTEAFF. The CDR3 coding sequence is TGTGCCAGCAGCGGACCCGGGACAGGGAACACTGAAGCTTTCTTT.

This clone has more than one count but fewer than ten. This sequence joins TRBV7-2 and TRBJ2-7, with D perhaps TRBD1 (6 bases). Trimming cost V 5 bases and J 0 bases, with 8 bases left between them. This CDR3 region has 13 residues. The germline V gene has CDR1 SGHTA and CDR2 FQGNSA. For the CDR3, the DNA is TGTGCCAGCAGCCCGGGACACTCCTACGAGCAGTACTTC. This encodes CASSPGHSYEQYF.

The chain is built from TRBV19 and TRBJ1-6; 10 bases line up with TRBD1. V lost 6 bases to trimming and J lost 10 bases; unmatched junction nucleotides: 9. Germline CDR1 LNHDA, CDR2 SQIVND (reference sequence). The CDR3 consists of 15 residues. CDR3 DNA sequence: TGTGCCAGTAGAAATACCGGGACAGGGGACTCACCCCTCCACTTT. This codes for CASRNTGTGDSPLHF.

Comments on this clone: At one of its ends the junction is not consistent with the germline gene, which may arise from a read error. This chain uses TRBV7-7 with TRBJ2-1, with 7 nucleotides matching TRBD2. The length of the CDR3 is 14 residues. Germline CDR1 reads SSHAT; CDR2 reads FNYEAQ (reference sequence). CDR3 nucleotides: TGTGCTAGCAGCTTAGCGGGCCTAGACAATGAGCAGTTCTTC. Protein product: CASSLAGLDNEQFF.

V and J are TRBV5-4 and TRBJ2-2, with D uncertain. The CDR3 loop spans 15 amino acids. In germline, CDR1 is SGHNT, CDR2 YYREEE (reference sequence). The V end lost 1 base, the J end lost 0 bases, and 7 bases lay between the germline ends. CDR3 nucleotide sequence: TGTGCCAGCAGCTTGCCACGTGCGAACACCGGGGAGCTGTTTTTT. It specifies CASSLPRANTGELFF.

In its sample, this clone was seen once. The chain couples TRBV7-2 to TRBJ1-2, with 9 bases lining up with TRBD1. Trimming took 2 bases from V and 4 from J; bases not matched to a gene: 5. Per germline, CDR1 SGHTA and CDR2 FQGNSA. CDR3 size: 15 residues. CDR3 DNA sequence: TGTGCCAGCAGCTTAACTCCGGGACAGGGCTATGGCTACACCTTC. This encodes CASSLTPGQGYGYTF.

The chain combines TRBV7-3 with TRBJ2-5, with 14 bases aligning to TRBD2. Germline values: CDR1 SGHTA, CDR2 FQGTGA. This CDR3 contains 18 residues. The V gene end was trimmed by 1 base and the J gene end by 3 bases; junction bases not matched to a gene: 7. CDR3 residues: CASSLILETSGGEETQYF. The CDR3 DNA sequence: TGTGCCAGCAGCTTAATTCTCGAGACTAGCGGGGGGGAAGAGACCCAGTACTTC.